This T cell receptor beta chain appears in the sequencing data of a study of CD8 T cells in ankylosing spondylitis. Germline V gene lookup returns CDR1 SGHTA and CDR2 FQGNSA. The V and J ends lost 1 base and 2 bases respectively, with 22 bases between them. The CDR3 spans 19 residues. Worth noting for this clonotype: The antigen remains undetermined.

The authors made TCR beta libraries by quantitative 5'-RACE with molecular barcodes. Each CDR3 protein gets one entry after TCRdb re-called the 5' RACE reads with MiXCR. Of fewer than 550,000 distinct CDR3 sequences listed, roughly 5.3% were seen once; the top ten hold 3.5%. General study findings and limits: Characteristic, it appeared, of ankylosing spondylitis blood was a TCR beta motif of fewer than 10 highly homologous variants. Disease-associated clones were reportedly significantly overrepresented in matched ankylosing spondylitis synovial fluid. In the blood and synovial fluid of reactive arthritis, some motif variants had been previously reported. Disease-linked clones had a CD8+ phenotype and relatively low frequency in peripheral blood.

This receptor was obtained from a male donor with ankylosing spondylitis. The chain joins TRBV7-2 to TRBJ2-3; no definite D call. Sequencing input: blood, either unsorted or a sorted T cell fraction (not recorded which). The DNA for the CDR3 is TGTGCCAGCAGCTTAGGCGCAAGTCAGTGGCGGTGGGCCACAGATACGCAGTATTTT. Residues: CASSLGASQWRWATDTQYF.